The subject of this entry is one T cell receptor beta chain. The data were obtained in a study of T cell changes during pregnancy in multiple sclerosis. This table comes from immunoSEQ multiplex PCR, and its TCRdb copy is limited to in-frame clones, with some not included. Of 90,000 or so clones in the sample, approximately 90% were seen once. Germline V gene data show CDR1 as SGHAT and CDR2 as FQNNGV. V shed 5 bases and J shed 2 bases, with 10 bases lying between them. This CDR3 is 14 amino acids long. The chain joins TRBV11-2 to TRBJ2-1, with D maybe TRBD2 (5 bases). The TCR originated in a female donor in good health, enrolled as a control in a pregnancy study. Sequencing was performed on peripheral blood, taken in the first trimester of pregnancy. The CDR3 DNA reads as TGTGCCAGCAGCCCGGGGATAGCCTACAATGAGCAGTTCTTC. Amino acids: CASSPGIAYNEQFF. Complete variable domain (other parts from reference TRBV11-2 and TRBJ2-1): EAGVAQSPRYKIIEKRQSVAFWCNPISGHATLYWYQQILGQGPKLLIQFQNNGVVDDSQLPKDRFSAERLKGVDSTLKIQPAKLEDSAVYLCASSPGIAYNEQFFGPGTRLTVL.